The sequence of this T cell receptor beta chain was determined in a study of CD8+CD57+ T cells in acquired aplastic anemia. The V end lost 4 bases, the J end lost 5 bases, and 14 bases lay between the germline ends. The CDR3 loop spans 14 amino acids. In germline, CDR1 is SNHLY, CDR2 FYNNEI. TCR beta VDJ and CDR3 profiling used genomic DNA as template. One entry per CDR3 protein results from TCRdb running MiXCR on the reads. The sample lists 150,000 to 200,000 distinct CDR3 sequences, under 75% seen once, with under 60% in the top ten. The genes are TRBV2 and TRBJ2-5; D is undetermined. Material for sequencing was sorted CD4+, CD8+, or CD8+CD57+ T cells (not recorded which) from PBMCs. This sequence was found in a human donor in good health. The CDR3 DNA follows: TGTGCCAGCAGTGCAGGTACCCATTGGGAGACCCAGTACTTC. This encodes CASSAGTHWETQYF.